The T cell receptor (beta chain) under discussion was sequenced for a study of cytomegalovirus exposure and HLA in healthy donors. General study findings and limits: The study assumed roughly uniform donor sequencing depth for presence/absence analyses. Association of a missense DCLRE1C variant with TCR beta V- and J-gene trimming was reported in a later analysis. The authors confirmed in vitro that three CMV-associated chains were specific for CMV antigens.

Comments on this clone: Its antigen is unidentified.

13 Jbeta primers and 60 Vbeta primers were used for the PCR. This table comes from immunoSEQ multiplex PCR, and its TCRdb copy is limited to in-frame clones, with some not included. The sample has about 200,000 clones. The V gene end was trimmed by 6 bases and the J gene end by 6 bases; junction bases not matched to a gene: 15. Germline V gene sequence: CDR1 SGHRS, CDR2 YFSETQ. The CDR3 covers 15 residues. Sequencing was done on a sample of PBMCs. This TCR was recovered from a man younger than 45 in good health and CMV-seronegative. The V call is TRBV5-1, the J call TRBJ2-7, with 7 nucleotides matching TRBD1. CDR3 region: CASNALGTALGEQYF. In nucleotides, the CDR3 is TGCGCCAGCAATGCATTAGGGACAGCTCTTGGCGAGCAGTACTTC.